This T cell receptor beta chain was captured by sequencing in a study of blood T cell repertoires in COVID-19. Background on the study: The United States, Italy and Spain supplied acute and convalescent COVID-19 samples. Sources were T cells, B-cell-depleted T cells, or PBMCs; the material itself was cDNA or gDNA.

After removal of 10 bases from V and 2 bases from J, the junction contained 5 bases not matched to a gene. This CDR3 spans 13 amino acids. This clone was seen a handful of times. Per the original data handling: Estimated nucleated cell counts came from reference gene primer amplification. Sequencing used immunoSEQ multiplex PCR; TCRdb keeps in-frame clones, though not all of them. V and J calls and clone size are as listed in that table; D and trimming were resolved from the DNA. The sample shows about 83,000 clones, about four fifths of them seen only once. The sequence came from an elderly woman with active or convalescent COVID-19. Sequencing was performed on peripheral blood. V usage is TRBV12-3 or TRBV12-4 and J usage is TRBJ2-1, with 7 bases that match TRBD1. The CDR3 loop reads CATRDRTYNEQFF. The CDR3 DNA is TGTGCCACCCGGGACAGAACCTACAATGAGCAGTTCTTC.